This T cell receptor beta chain came from a study of sequential checkpoint blockade in melanoma. Study in general: TCRbeta immunosequencing was performed on DNA from roughly 91 pretreatment melanoma tumor samples. After nivolumab or ipilimumab alone, about 22 patients had week-13 rebiopsies. Regarding the study as a whole: About 30 times likelier clinical benefit followed increased tumor T-cell fraction and clonality. Mutational load did not correlate with tumor T-cell fraction or clonality.

The treatment denotes: randomized to nivolumab then ipilimumab (arm A) or the reverse (arm B). A word on this clone: Its antigen is not known.

CDR3 length: 15 amino acids. Looked up from germline, CDR1 is MNHGY and CDR2 is SAAAGT. Trimming removed 0 bases from V and 0 bases from J, with 8 bases in between. Repertoires were generated with immunoSEQ multiplex PCR, while TCRdb's copy carries only in-frame clones and drops some. This repertoire shows about 2,000 clones, 15% to 20% found once; its top ten account for about a sixth. The specimen was tumor tissue (inferred from file names), collected from a patient given nivolumab and ipilimumab in sequence. V is TRBV6-8 and J is TRBJ1-1; D may be TRBD1 (5 bases). This sequence was found in a human donor with melanoma. The CDR3 spells CASSYSGGMNTEAFF. In DNA, the CDR3 is TGTGCCAGCAGTTACTCCGGGGGAATGAACACTGAAGCTTTCTTT.